The clone carrying this TCR beta chain appeared a single time. This record comes from a study of shared clonotypes between healthy human individuals. Some 30,000 T cell genomes (about 0.2 ug DNA) went into each sorted-subset replicate. The table came from immunoSEQ multiplex PCR; TCRdb's copy has only in-frame clones and leaves some out. Of about 990,000 clones in the sample, roughly 74% were seen once. This CDR3 has 15 residues. In germline, CDR1 is SGHAT, CDR2 FQDESV (reference sequence). V was trimmed by 6 bases and J by 2 bases, leaving 16 bases between them. This sequence was found in a man between 18 and 35 years old in good health. Some clones in this sample may be carry-over from other donors' samples. What was sequenced was memory CD4+ T cells from PBMCs. Described subset: CD45RA-negative fraction. J is TRBJ1-1 and V is TRBV11-1; a weak D match, TRBD1 (5 bases). This chain's CDR3 is CASSKGEAFNTEAFF. The DNA of the CDR3 is TGTGCCAGCAGTAAAGGGGAGGCTTTTAACACTGAAGCTTTCTTT.